This is a list of T cell receptor beta chains from one sample in a study of T-cell reconstitution after alpha-beta-depleted transplantation in children. From the PCR reads, TCRdb called clonotypes with MiXCR, one entry per CDR3 protein. The sample consists of around 250,000 distinct CDR3 sequences, around 25% of them appearing once. The source was PBMCs, collected before TCRalphabeta/CD19-depleted stem cell transplant. These receptor sequences come from a girl under 10 years old with Fanconi anemia, due to receive a stem cell transplant. Each CDR3 is given with its conserved first and last residue. A D gene is named only where the DNA matches it firmly. Clone size appears in some rows only: once, few, many, or a class for an expanded clone.

d_gene	v_gene	j_gene	abundance	CDR3aa	CDR3nt
TRBD2	TRBV7-2	TRBJ2-1	many	CASSPGTSMDEQFF	TGTGCCAGCAGCCCCGGGACTAGCATGGATGAGCAGTTCTTC
TRBD1	TRBV6-5	TRBJ2-7	many	CASSYSRGLSEQYF	TGTGCCAGCAGTTACTCGAGGGGGCTAAGCGAGCAGTACTTC
-	TRBV19	TRBJ2-1	few	CASRHGTEQFF	TGTGCCAGTCGCCATGGGACTGAGCAGTTCTTC
-	TRBV12-3/TRBV12-4	TRBJ2-7	-	CASSFKGINSYEQYF	TGTGCCAGCAGTTTCAAGGGGATCAACTCCTACGAGCAGTACTTC
TRBD1	TRBV12-3/TRBV12-4	TRBJ2-5	many	CASSSLGQAGETQYF	TGTGCCAGCAGTTCATTAGGACAGGCAGGCGAGACCCAGTACTTC
-	TRBV9	TRBJ2-1	many	CASSVAAPGSYNEQFF	TGTGCCAGCAGCGTAGCCGCTCCGGGCTCCTACAATGAGCAGTTCTTC
-	TRBV12-3/TRBV12-4	TRBJ2-2	-	CASRAGVGELFF	TGTGCCAGCAGAGCAGGGGTCGGGGAGCTGTTTTTT
-	TRBV7-2	TRBJ2-7	many	CASSSNRASYEQYF	TGTGCCAGCAGCTCCAATCGGGCATCTTACGAGCAGTACTTC
-	TRBV28	TRBJ2-5	few	CASSFGLIETQYF	TGTGCCAGCAGTTTCGGACTAATAGAGACCCAGTACTTC
-	TRBV7-9	TRBJ2-2	many	CASSLARQVGYTGELFF	TGTGCCAGCAGCTTAGCTCGACAGGTGGGGTACACCGGGGAGCTGTTTTTT
-	TRBV18	TRBJ1-2	-	CASSPEQPGYGYTF	TGTGCCAGCTCACCAGAGCAACCGGGCTATGGCTACACCTTC
-	TRBV29-1	TRBJ2-7	many	CSVDACAAYEQYF	TGCAGCGTTGATGCCTGTGCCGCCTACGAGCAGTACTTC
TRBD1	TRBV27	TRBJ2-7	few	CASSTHRGQGEPYEQYF	TGTGCCAGCAGTACCCACAGGGGACAGGGTGAGCCCTACGAGCAGTACTTC
TRBD2	TRBV29-1	TRBJ2-7	few	CSVEGKGGGSYEQYF	TGCAGCGTTGAAGGCAAGGGCGGGGGCTCCTACGAGCAGTACTTC
TRBD2	TRBV7-2	TRBJ2-3	many	CASSHSRAGETQYF	TGTGCCAGCAGCCATAGTAGGGCGGGGGAGACCCAGTATTTT
-	TRBV12-3/TRBV12-4	TRBJ2-7	many	CASSSEPTLYSYEQYF	TGTGCCAGCAGTTCCGAACCGACCTTATACTCCTACGAGCAGTACTTC
-	TRBV24-1	TRBJ2-5	-	CATSDLWGPETQYF	TGTGCCACCAGTGATTTGTGGGGTCCGGAGACCCAGTACTTC
TRBD2	TRBV27	TRBJ2-1	many	CASSQTSGLINEQFF	TGTGCCAGCAGCCAGACTAGCGGGTTAATCAATGAGCAGTTCTTC
TRBD2	TRBV10-3	TRBJ2-7	many	CAIRRTSGGAYEQYF	TGTGCCATCCGAAGAACTAGCGGGGGTGCCTACGAGCAGTACTTC
TRBD1	TRBV29-1	TRBJ2-7	many	CSVLTGTGGLDEQYF	TGCAGCGTCCTAACCGGGACAGGGGGGCTTGACGAGCAGTACTTC
-	TRBV7-2	TRBJ2-7	few	CASSLASVLGEQYF	TGTGCCAGCAGCTTAGCTAGCGTCTTAGGCGAGCAGTACTTC
TRBD2	TRBV5-4	TRBJ2-1	few	CASSFAQRGNNEQFF	TGTGCCAGCAGCTTCGCCCAGCGGGGTAACAATGAGCAGTTCTTC
-	TRBV20-1	TRBJ2-3	many	CSAAGATDTQYF	TGCAGTGCCGCGGGGGCCACAGATACGCAGTATTTT
TRBD2	TRBV3-1	TRBJ2-1	-	CASSQVSGRYYNEQFF	TGTGCCAGCAGCCAGGTTAGCGGGAGATACTACAATGAGCAGTTCTTC
TRBD1	TRBV12-3/TRBV12-4	TRBJ2-3	many	CASRPVPGQGYTDTQYF	TGTGCCAGCAGACCAGTCCCGGGACAGGGTTATACAGATACGCAGTATTTT
-	TRBV15	TRBJ2-7	many	CATSRDGPSYEQYF	TGTGCCACCAGCAGAGATGGGCCCTCCTACGAGCAGTACTTC
-	TRBV5-1	TRBJ2-5	many	CAIPPGLPAQETQYF	TGCGCCATCCCACCTGGCCTTCCAGCCCAAGAGACCCAGTACTTC